Listed here are 30 T cell receptor beta chains from one sample, sequenced in a study of technical replicates of blood from several donors. Method: immunoSEQ multiplex PCR; TCRdb's copy keeps in-frame clones and lacks some. In the table there are tens of thousands of clones, 91% of which are singletons. Sequenced sample: T cells isolated from PBMCs. The receptors shown here come from a human donor in good health. Some clones in this sample may be carry-over from other donors' samples.

CDR3 bases: TGCGCCAGCAGCCTCCGGGACACCTCTCGCGACTATGGCTACACCTTC. Translating it yields CASSLRDTSRDYGYTF. The gene calls are TRBV4-3 and TRBJ1-2, with TRBD1 as a possible D gene (6 bases). The germline V gene encodes CDR1 LGHNA and CDR2 YSLEER. The CDR3 is 16 residues long. V was clipped by 4 bases and J by 3 bases, with 18 bases between them.

The rearrangement joins TRBV28 to TRBJ2-2; TRBD1 might be the D (6 bases). Trimming stripped 4 bases from V and 2 bases from J, with 14 bases between. CDR3 length: 16 amino acids. Germline lookup yields CDR1 MDHEN and CDR2 SYDVKM. The CDR3 reads CASSSQGPRNTGELFF. CDR3 bases: TGTGCCAGCAGTTCTCAGGGGCCCCGCAACACCGGGGAGCTGTTTTTT.

The chain links TRBV5-1 to TRBJ2-1; TRBD2 matches at 10 bases. The CDR3 is 16 residues long. J lost 4 bases, V lost 0 bases, and 4 bases had no gene match. Germline CDR1 reads SGHRS; CDR2 reads YFSETQ. The CDR3 sequence: CASSLELAGKYNEQFF. The CDR3 DNA reads TGCGCCAGCAGCTTGGAACTAGCGGGGAAATACAATGAGCAGTTCTTC.

V usage is TRBV18 and J usage is TRBJ1-2, with TRBD1 matching over 7 bases. Trimming took 6 bases from V and 1 from J; bases not matched to a gene: 2. This CDR3 contains 13 residues. From germline, CDR1 is KGHSH and CDR2 LQKENI. The CDR3 region is CASSQGVNYGYTF. CDR3 nucleotides: TGTGCCAGCTCTCAGGGGGTTAACTATGGCTACACCTTC.

This chain joins TRBV7-3 and TRBJ2-1; 13 bases are a match to TRBD2. V lost 6 bases to trimming and J lost 10 bases; unmatched junction nucleotides: 9. This CDR3 comprises 15 residues. Germline V gene data show CDR1 as SGHTA and CDR2 as FQGTGA. The CDR3 loop is CASSLTSGRPWEQFF. The CDR3 DNA reads TGTGCCAGCAGTTTGACTAGCGGGAGGCCATGGGAGCAGTTCTTC. Using reference TRBV7-3 and TRBJ2-1 for the parts outside the CDR3, the full variable domain is GAGVSQTPSNKVTEKGKYVELRCDPISGHTALYWYRQSLGQGPEFLIYFQGTGAADDSGLPNDRFFAVRPEGSVSTLKIQRTERGDSAVYLCASSLTSGRPWEQFFGPGTRLTVL.

The chain uses TRBV10-2 and TRBJ1-2, with 7 nucleotides matching TRBD1. V shed 5 bases, J shed 4 bases, and the junction held 4 bases outside the gene matches. The germline gives CDR1 WSHSY, CDR2 SAAADI. The CDR3 loop spans 13 amino acids. CDR3 sequence (DNA): TGCGCCAGCAGTTCTCAGGGGGTCTATGGCTACACCTTC. Its protein is CASSSQGVYGYTF.

This chain links TRBV14 with TRBJ1-4; 8 bases line up with TRBD1. The V and J ends lost 1 base and 6 bases, in that order; junction bases with no gene match: 13. This CDR3 is 18 amino acids long. In germline, CDR1 is SGHDN, CDR2 FVKESK. CDR3 sequence reads: CASSQGSVGQGFYEKLFF. CDR3 nucleotide sequence: TGTGCCAGCAGCCAAGGGTCCGTTGGACAGGGATTTTATGAAAAACTGTTTTTT.

The CDR3 DNA reads as TGTGCCAGCAGCGTTGGAGGGGCGAGGGAGCAGTTCTTC. Its translation: CASSVGGAREQFF. The V call is TRBV6-4, the J call TRBJ2-1, with a tentative D call TRBD2 (6 bases). Germline lookup yields CDR1 MRHNA and CDR2 SNTAGT. The CDR3 is 13 amino acids. Trimming stripped 6 bases from V and 10 bases from J, with 16 bases between.

This chain connects TRBV6-5 to TRBJ1-1; maybe TRBD1 (5 bases). Germline loops: CDR1 MNHEY, CDR2 SVGAGI. Trimming pared 0 bases from V and 6 bases from J, leaving 8 bases between. The CDR3 is made up of 13 amino acids. CDR3 protein: CASSYSGGSEAFF. The CDR3, as DNA: TGTGCCAGCAGTTACTCGGGGGGTTCTGAAGCTTTCTTT.

The genes are TRBV5-1 and TRBJ1-1; TRBD1 is a possible D gene (5 bases). From germline, CDR1 is SGHRS and CDR2 YFSETQ. The V and J ends lost 3 bases and 5 bases respectively, with 14 bases between them. CDR3 length: 14 residues. In DNA, the CDR3 is TGCGCCAGCAGCTCCTCACGGGGGGAAACTGAAGCTTTCTTT. Its translation is CASSSSRGETEAFF.

The gene calls are TRBV4-1 and TRBJ2-5; tentative D call: TRBD1 (8 bases). Germline loops: CDR1 MGHRA, CDR2 YSYEKL. The V end was cut by 2 bases, the J end by 5 bases, with 15 bases between. The CDR3 loop spans 15 amino acids. The CDR3 nucleotides are TGCGCCAGCAGCCAACCCGGACAGGGAGGGGAGACCCAGTACTTC. It yields the protein CASSQPGQGGETQYF.

Of note for this clone: At one end the junction does not follow the germline gene, possibly because of a read error. The chain employs TRBV27 and TRBJ1-5; D not resolved. The CDR3 runs 14 residues. In germline, CDR1 is MNHEY, CDR2 SMNVEV (reference sequence). CDR3 coding DNA: TGTGCCAGCGGTTTTTCTGGCTCGAATCAGCCCCAGCATTTT. This sequence encodes CASGFSGSNQPQHF.

This chain links TRBV19 with TRBJ2-3; TRBD2 is a possible D gene (5 bases). CDR3 length: 14 residues. Trimming left V 1 base short and J 0 bases short, with 5 bases between. Germline V lookup: CDR1 LNHDA, CDR2 SQIVND (reference sequence). This chain's CDR3 is CASSIGGSTDTQYF. The CDR3 DNA reads TGTGCCAGTAGTATAGGCGGGAGCACAGATACGCAGTATTTT.

This chain uses TRBV9 with TRBJ2-3, with 14 bases lining up with TRBD2. The trim removed 4 bases at V and 6 bases at J, leaving 4 bases unmatched. The CDR3 is 15 residues long. Germline-derived CDR1 and CDR2 are SGDLS and YYNGEE. This chain's CDR3 is CASSPRLAGGDTQYF. DNA of the CDR3: TGTGCCAGCAGCCCCCGACTAGCGGGAGGGGATACGCAGTATTTT. Variable domain in full (rest from reference TRBV9 and TRBJ2-3): DSGVTQTPKHLITATGQRVTLRCSPRSGDLSVYWYQQSLDQGLQFLIQYYNGEERAKGNILERFSAQQFPDLHSELNLSSLELGDSALYFCASSPRLAGGDTQYFGPGTRLTVL.

CDR3 nucleotides: TGTGCCAGCGGTAACACAGGGGAGAGCTACACCTTC. As protein: CASGNTGESYTF. J is TRBJ1-2 and V is TRBV6-5; 7 bases agree with TRBD1. Trimming took 8 bases from V and 9 from J; bases not matched to a gene: 9. CDR1 MNHEY and CDR2 SVGAGI come from the germline V gene. The CDR3 has 12 residues.

The table lists this clone with a count of one. CDR3 residues: CASSRLAGEYEQYF. CDR3 nucleotides: TGTGCCAGCAGCAGACTAGCGGGTGAGTACGAGCAGTACTTC. The chain couples TRBV7-2 to TRBJ2-7; 10 bases line up with TRBD2. In germline, CDR1 is SGHTA, CDR2 FQGNSA. The trim removed 5 bases at V and 4 bases at J, leaving 5 bases unmatched. There are 14 residues in the CDR3.

This clone was detected only once. The genes are TRBV6-5 and TRBJ1-5; 10 positions agree with TRBD1. This CDR3 comprises 13 residues. CDR1 and CDR2 from the germline V gene are MNHEY and SVGAGI. J was trimmed by 2 bases and V by 8 bases; bases with no gene match: 0. CDR3 nucleotides: TGTGCCAGCGGGACAGGGGGCAATCAGCCCCAGCATTTT. Its protein is CASGTGGNQPQHF.

The rearrangement uses TRBV28 and TRBJ1-5; 7 bases align to TRBD1. Germline-derived CDR1 and CDR2 are MDHEN and SYDVKM. The CDR3 length is 15 residues. V was pared by 3 bases and J by 5 bases, with 7 bases of the junction left unmatched. The CDR3: CASSLPGTVDQPQHF. The CDR3 DNA reads as TGTGCCAGCAGTTTGCCCGGGACAGTGGATCAGCCCCAGCATTTT.

The genes are TRBV7-8 and TRBJ1-2; TRBD1 might be the D (5 bases). The CDR3 is 15 residues long. Germline V gene sequence: CDR1 SGHVS, CDR2 FQNEAQ. V lost 3 bases, J lost 3 bases, and 14 bases lay in between. The CDR3 is CASSFIWGEYYGYTF. The CDR3 DNA reads TGTGCCAGCAGCTTTATATGGGGCGAGTACTATGGCTACACCTTC.

Here the CDR3 reads CASSQQRNNNEQFF. CDR3 DNA: TGTGCCAGCAGTCAACAACGAAACAACAATGAGCAGTTCTTC. This rearrangement joins TRBV27 to TRBJ2-1; no definite D call. Germline CDR1 is MNHEY and CDR2 is SMNVEV (reference sequence). The CDR3 loop spans 14 amino acids. The V gene lost 5 bases and the J gene lost 5 bases, with 13 bases spanning the gap.

The chain links TRBV7-6 to TRBJ2-2; 7 nucleotides agree with TRBD1. With V trimmed by 2 bases and J by 5 bases, 5 bases remained unmatched. The germline V gene encodes CDR1 SGHVS and CDR2 FNYEAQ. This CDR3 comprises 15 residues. The CDR3 sequence is CASSLRQGETGELFF. DNA of the CDR3: TGTGCCAGCAGCTTACGTCAGGGGGAGACCGGGGAGCTGTTTTTT.

The V and J genes are TRBV7-6 and TRBJ2-1; D call uncertain. V was clipped by 2 bases and J by 3 bases, with 11 bases between them. The CDR3 is made up of 15 amino acids. Germline V gene lookup returns CDR1 SGHVS and CDR2 FNYEAQ. In nucleotides, the CDR3 is TGTGCCAGCAGCTTAATGCACTCGAGCTACAATGAGCAGTTCTTC. Translation: CASSLMHSSYNEQFF. The whole variable domain, remainder taken from reference TRBV7-6 and TRBJ2-1, is GAGVSQSPRYKVTKRGQDVALRCDPISGHVSLYWYRQALGQGPEFLTYFNYEAQQDKSGLPNDRFSAERPEGSISTLTIQRTEQRDSAMYRCASSLMHSSYNEQFFGPGTRLTVL.

CDR3 in amino acids: CASSIAGTGSLRQPQHF. In DNA form, the CDR3 reads TGTGCCAGTAGTATAGCCGGGACAGGATCTTTACGTCAGCCCCAGCATTTT. The chain combines TRBV19 with TRBJ1-5; TRBD1 aligns across 8 bases. The CDR3 has 17 amino acids. CDR1 LNHDA and CDR2 SQIVND come from the germline V gene (reference sequence). Trimming removed 1 base from V and 6 bases from J; junction bases left unmatched: 11.

J is TRBJ2-7 and V is TRBV5-5; D remains unclear. V was trimmed by 7 bases and J by 6 bases, leaving 23 bases between them. The CDR3 runs 15 residues. Germline CDR1 SGHKS, CDR2 YYEKEE (reference sequence). CDR3 amino acids: CASYLTGVGYGEQYF. The CDR3 nucleotides read TGTGCCAGCTACTTAACTGGAGTTGGCTACGGCGAGCAGTACTTC. The full variable domain, rest sourced from reference TRBV5-5 and TRBJ2-7, is DAGVTQSPTHLIKTRGQQVTLRCSPISGHKSVSWYQQVLGQGPQFIFQYYEKEERGRGNFPDRFSARQFPNYSSELNVNALLLGDSALYLCASYLTGVGYGEQYFGPGTRLTVT.

The rearrangement joins TRBV7-2 to TRBJ2-2, with TRBD1 matching 8 bases. After removal of 3 bases from V and 1 base from J, the junction contained 7 bases not matched to a gene. Germline assignment: CDR1 SGHTA and CDR2 FQGNSA. The CDR3 has 17 amino acids. The CDR3: CASSFPSGGENTGELFF. As DNA, the CDR3 is TGTGCCAGCAGCTTTCCATCAGGGGGCGAGAACACCGGGGAGCTGTTTTTT.

V is TRBV11-3 and J is TRBJ2-7; TRBD1 aligns across 9 bases. The CDR3 extends over 16 amino acids. Per the germline V gene, CDR1 is SGHNT and CDR2 is YENEEA. Trimming at V came to 3 bases and at J to 3 bases, leaving 9 bases not matched to a gene. In DNA form, the CDR3 reads TGTGCCAGCAGCTTTAACAGACAGGGGGTGTTCTACGAGCAGTACTTC. Translated, it gives CASSFNRQGVFYEQYF.

This chain links TRBV5-4 with TRBJ1-4, with D maybe TRBD1 (5 bases). The germline V gene encodes CDR1 SGHNT and CDR2 YYREEE (reference sequence). The CDR3 has 13 amino acids. Trimming removed 4 bases from V and 8 bases from J, with 12 bases in between. The CDR3 DNA reads TGTGCCAGCAGCGGCCCCCAGGGCGAAAAACTGTTTTTT. It specifies CASSGPQGEKLFF.

In this sample, this clone turned up once. V and J are TRBV27 and TRBJ2-7; 10 bases agree with TRBD2. The germline gives CDR1 MNHEY, CDR2 SMNVEV (reference sequence). V trimming: 7 bases; J trimming: 4 bases; junction bases outside the gene matches: 4. The CDR3 extends over 13 amino acids. The CDR3 protein is CASTGAGGYEQYF. The CDR3 bases are TGTGCCAGCACAGGAGCGGGGGGGTACGAGCAGTACTTC.

The CDR3 protein is CASSLEEGMNTEAFF. Written as DNA, the CDR3 is TGTGCCAGCAGTCTTGAGGAGGGTATGAACACTGAAGCTTTCTTT. The V and J genes are TRBV28 and TRBJ1-1, with D unclear. The CDR3 runs 15 residues. V dropped 5 bases and J dropped 0 bases, with 13 bases sitting between them. Germline V gene lookup returns CDR1 MDHEN and CDR2 SYDVKM.

The V gene is TRBV7-9, the J gene TRBJ2-7; 9 positions agree with TRBD1. V trimming: 6 bases; J trimming: 6 bases; junction bases outside the gene matches: 12. The CDR3 covers 15 residues. Germline V CDR1 and CDR2: SEHNR, FQNEAQ (reference sequence). The CDR3 spells CASSTSDRGSLEQYF. As DNA, the CDR3 is TGTGCCAGCAGTACCTCAGACAGGGGGAGCCTCGAGCAGTACTTC.